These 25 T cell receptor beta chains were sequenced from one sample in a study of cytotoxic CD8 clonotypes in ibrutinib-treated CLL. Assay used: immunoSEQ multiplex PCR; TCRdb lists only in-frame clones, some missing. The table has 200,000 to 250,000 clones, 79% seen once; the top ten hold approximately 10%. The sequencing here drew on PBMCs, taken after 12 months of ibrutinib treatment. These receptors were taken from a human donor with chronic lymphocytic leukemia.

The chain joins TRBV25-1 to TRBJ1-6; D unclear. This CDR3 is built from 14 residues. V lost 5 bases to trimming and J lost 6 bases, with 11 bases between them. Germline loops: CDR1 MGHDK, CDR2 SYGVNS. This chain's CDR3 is CASSLGLGNSPLHF. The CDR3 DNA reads TGTGCCAGCAGTCTGGGGTTAGGTAATTCACCCCTCCACTTT.

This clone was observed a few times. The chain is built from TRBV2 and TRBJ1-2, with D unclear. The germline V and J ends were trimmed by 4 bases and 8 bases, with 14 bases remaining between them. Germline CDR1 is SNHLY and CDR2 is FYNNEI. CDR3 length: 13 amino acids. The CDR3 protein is CASSGWGEGGYTF. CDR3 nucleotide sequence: TGTGCCAGCAGTGGATGGGGAGAGGGCGGCTACACCTTC.

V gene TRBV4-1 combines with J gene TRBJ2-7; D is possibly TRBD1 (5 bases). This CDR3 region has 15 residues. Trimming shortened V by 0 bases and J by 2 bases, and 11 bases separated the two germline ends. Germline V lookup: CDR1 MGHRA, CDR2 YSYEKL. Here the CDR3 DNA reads TGCGCCAGCAGCCAAGAGTGGACAAACACCTACGAGCAGTACTTC. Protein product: CASSQEWTNTYEQYF.

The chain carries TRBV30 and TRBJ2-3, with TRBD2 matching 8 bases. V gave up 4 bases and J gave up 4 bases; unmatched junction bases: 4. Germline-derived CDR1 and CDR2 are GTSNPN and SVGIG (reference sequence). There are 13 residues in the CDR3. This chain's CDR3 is CAWMRGVADTQYF. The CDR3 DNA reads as TGTGCCTGGATGCGGGGGGTTGCAGATACGCAGTATTTT.

The CDR3 here is CASSRTGGDTEAFF. The CDR3 DNA sequence: TGTGCCAGCAGTCGGACAGGGGGTGACACTGAAGCTTTCTTT. J is TRBJ1-1 and V is TRBV27, with 10 bases that match TRBD1. CDR3 length equals 14 residues. Germline lookup yields CDR1 MNHEY and CDR2 SMNVEV (reference sequence). V shed 5 bases, J shed 3 bases, and the junction held 3 bases outside the gene matches.

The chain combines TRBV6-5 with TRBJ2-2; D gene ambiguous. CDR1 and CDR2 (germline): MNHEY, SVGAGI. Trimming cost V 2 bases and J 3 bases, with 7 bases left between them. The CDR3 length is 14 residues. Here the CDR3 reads CASSYGGYTGELFF. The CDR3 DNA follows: TGTGCCAGCAGTTACGGCGGCTACACCGGGGAGCTGTTTTTT.

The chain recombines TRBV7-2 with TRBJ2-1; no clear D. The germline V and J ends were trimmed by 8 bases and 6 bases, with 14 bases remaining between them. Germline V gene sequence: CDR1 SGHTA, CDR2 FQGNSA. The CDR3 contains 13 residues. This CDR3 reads CASFRVGRNEQFF. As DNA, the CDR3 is TGTGCCAGCTTCCGGGTGGGCCGCAATGAGCAGTTCTTC.

The DNA for the CDR3 is TGTGCCAGCTCACCATTAGGTATGGAGACCCAGTACTTC. This encodes CASSPLGMETQYF. The V call is TRBV18, the J call TRBJ2-5; D gene ambiguous. The CDR3 contains 13 residues. V was clipped by 2 bases and J by 5 bases, with 9 bases between them. Germline CDR1 is KGHSH and CDR2 is LQKENI.

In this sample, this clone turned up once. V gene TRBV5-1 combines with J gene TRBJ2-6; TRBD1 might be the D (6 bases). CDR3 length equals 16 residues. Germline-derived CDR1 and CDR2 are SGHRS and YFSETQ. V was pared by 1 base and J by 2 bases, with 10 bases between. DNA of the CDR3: TGCGCCAGCAGCTTGTGGTCAGGGGCTGGGGCCAACGTCCTGACTTTC. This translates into CASSLWSGAGANVLTF.

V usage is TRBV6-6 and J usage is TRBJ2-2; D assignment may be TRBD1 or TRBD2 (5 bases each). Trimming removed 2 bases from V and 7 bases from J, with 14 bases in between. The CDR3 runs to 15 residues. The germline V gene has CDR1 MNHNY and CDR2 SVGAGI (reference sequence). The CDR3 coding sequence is TGTGCCAGCAGTTACGTACTCCCGGGGCACGGGGAGCTGTTTTTT. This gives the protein CASSYVLPGHGELFF.

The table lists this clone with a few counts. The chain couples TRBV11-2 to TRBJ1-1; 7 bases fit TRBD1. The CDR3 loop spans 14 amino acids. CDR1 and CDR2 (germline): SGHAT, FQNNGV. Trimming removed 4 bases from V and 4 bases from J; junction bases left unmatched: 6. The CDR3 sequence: CASSSRGDSTEAFF. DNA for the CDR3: TGTGCCAGCAGCTCCCGCGGGGACAGCACTGAAGCTTTCTTT.

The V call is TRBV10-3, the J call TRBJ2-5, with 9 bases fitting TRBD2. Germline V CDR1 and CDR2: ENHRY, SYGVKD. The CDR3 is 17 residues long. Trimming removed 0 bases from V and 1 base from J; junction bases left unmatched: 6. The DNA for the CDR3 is TGTGCCATCAGTGAGTCGCTAGCGGGGACCGGCCAAGAGACCCAGTACTTC. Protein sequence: CAISESLAGTGQETQYF.

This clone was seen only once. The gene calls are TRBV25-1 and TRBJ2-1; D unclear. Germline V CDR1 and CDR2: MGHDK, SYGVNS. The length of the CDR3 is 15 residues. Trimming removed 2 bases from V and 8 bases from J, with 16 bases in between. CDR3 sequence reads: CASSEGSRDWYEQFF. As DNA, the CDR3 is TGTGCCAGCAGTGAAGGATCCCGTGATTGGTATGAGCAGTTCTTC.

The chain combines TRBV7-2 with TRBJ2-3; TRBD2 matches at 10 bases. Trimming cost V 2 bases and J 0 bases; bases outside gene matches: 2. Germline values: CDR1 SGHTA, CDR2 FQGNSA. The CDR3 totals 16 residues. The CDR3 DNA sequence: TGTGCCAGCAGCTTACGAGCGGGGGGGAGCACAGATACGCAGTATTTT. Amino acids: CASSLRAGGSTDTQYF.

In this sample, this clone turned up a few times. CDR3 sequence: CASSRLSGEAQYF. The CDR3, as DNA: TGCGCCAGCAGCAGGTTGTCAGGGGAGGCGCAGTATTTT. V and J are TRBV5-1 and TRBJ2-3; perhaps D is TRBD1 or TRBD2 (6 bases each). V was clipped by 4 bases and J by 10 bases, with 16 bases between them. CDR3 length equals 13 residues. Per germline, CDR1 SGHRS and CDR2 YFSETQ.

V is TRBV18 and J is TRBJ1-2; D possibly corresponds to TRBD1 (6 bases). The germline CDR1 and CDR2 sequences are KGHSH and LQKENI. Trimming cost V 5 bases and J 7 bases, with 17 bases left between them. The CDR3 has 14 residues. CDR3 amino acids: CASSTSSGESGYTF. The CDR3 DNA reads TGTGCCAGCTCAACAAGCTCAGGGGAGAGTGGCTACACCTTC.

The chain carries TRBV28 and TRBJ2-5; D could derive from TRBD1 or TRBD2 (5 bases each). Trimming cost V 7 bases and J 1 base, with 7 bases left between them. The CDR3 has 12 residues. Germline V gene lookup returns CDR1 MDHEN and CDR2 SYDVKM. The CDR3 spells CASTGPQETQYF. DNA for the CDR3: TGTGCCAGCACGGGGCCCCAAGAGACCCAGTACTTC.

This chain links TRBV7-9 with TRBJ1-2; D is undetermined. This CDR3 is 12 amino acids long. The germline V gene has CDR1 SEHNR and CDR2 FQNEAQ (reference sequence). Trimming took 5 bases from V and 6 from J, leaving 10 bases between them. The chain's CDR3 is CASSPPMDGYTF. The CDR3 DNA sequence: TGTGCCAGCAGCCCCCCGATGGATGGCTACACCTTC.

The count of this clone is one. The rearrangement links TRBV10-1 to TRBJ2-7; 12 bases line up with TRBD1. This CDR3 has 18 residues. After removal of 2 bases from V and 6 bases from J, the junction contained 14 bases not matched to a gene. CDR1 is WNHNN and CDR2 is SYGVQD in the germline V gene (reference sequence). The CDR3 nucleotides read TGCGCCAGCAGTGAGCCCGGGACAGGGGGCCCGAAGGGGCCCGAGCAGTACTTC. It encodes CASSEPGTGGPKGPEQYF.

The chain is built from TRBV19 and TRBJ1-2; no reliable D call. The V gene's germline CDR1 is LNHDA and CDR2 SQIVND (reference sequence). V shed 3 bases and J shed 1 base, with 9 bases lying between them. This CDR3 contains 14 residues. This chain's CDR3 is CASSMIGDNYGYTF. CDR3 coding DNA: TGTGCCAGTAGTATGATCGGGGATAACTATGGCTACACCTTC.

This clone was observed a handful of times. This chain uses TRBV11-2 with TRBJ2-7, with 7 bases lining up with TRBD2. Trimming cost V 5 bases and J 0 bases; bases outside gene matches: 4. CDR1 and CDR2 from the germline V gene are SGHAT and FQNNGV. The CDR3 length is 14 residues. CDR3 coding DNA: TGTGCCAGCAGCCTTGCTAGCGGCTCCTACGAGCAGTACTTC. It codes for CASSLASGSYEQYF.

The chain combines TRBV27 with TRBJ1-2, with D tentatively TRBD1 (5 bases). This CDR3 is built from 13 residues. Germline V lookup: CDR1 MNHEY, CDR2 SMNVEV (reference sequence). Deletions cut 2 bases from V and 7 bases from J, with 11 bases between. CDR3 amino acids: CASSLVSGAGYTF. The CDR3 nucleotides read TGTGCCAGCAGTTTAGTTTCCGGGGCTGGCTACACCTTC.

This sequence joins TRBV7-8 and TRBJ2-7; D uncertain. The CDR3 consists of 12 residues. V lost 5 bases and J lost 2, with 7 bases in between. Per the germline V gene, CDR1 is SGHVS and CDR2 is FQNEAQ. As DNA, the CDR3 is TGTGCCAGCAGCCTGACCCCCTACGAGCAGTACTTC. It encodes CASSLTPYEQYF.

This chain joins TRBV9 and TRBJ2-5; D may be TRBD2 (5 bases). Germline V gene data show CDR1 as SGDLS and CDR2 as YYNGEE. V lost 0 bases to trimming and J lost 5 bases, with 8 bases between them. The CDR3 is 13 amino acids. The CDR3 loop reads CASSVAGWETQYF. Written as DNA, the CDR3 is TGTGCCAGCAGCGTAGCGGGGTGGGAGACCCAGTACTTC.

This CDR3 is CASSLSGTGGYEQYF. CDR3 coding DNA: TGTGCCAGCAGCCTATCCGGGACAGGGGGCTACGAGCAGTACTTC. This sequence joins TRBV7-3 and TRBJ2-7, with TRBD1 matching over 11 bases. The germline V gene encodes CDR1 SGHTA and CDR2 FQGTGA. V lost 5 bases, J lost 3 bases, and 6 bases stayed unmatched. The CDR3 sequence is 15 residues long.